What follows is one T cell receptor (beta chain) and its context. Its antigen is still unknown. This sample was taken from a study of STAT5B mutations in CD4+ large granular lymphocyte leukemia. Per the study methods: A productive frequency of 2.59 x 10-5 was the lowest detectable. Produced via immunoSEQ multiplex PCR; TCRdb's table is partial and in-frame only. V and J calls and clone size come straight from that table; D and trimming were deduced from the DNA. The sample lists approximately 27,000 clones, approximately 81% occurring once. Study-level findings and limits: The CD4+ versus CD8+ T-LGLL clonality difference may reflect limited sample size. Main leukemic clonotypes were patient-specific, but approximately 25% appeared at low frequency elsewhere.

Sequenced input: CD4+ T cells from blood buffy coats. This clonotype was obtained from a human donor in good health.

CDR3 region: CASSPNLGGGGELFF. CDR3 DNA: TGTGCCAGCAGCCCGAACCTAGGGGGAGGCGGGGAGCTGTTTTTT. The J gene is TRBJ2-2, the V gene TRBV7-8, with D possibly being TRBD1 or TRBD2 (6 bases each). The V end was cut by 5 bases, the J end by 7 bases, with 17 bases between. This CDR3 region has 15 residues. In germline, CDR1 is SGHVS, CDR2 FQNEAQ.